Below are 29 T cell receptor beta chains sequenced from a single sample in a study of control samples from healthy donors and cancer patients. Assay: immunoSEQ multiplex PCR; the TCRdb copy retains only in-frame clones and omits some. The sample yields more than 20,000 clones, about 83% seen once. Material for sequencing was PBMCs. The receptors were sampled from a man in his sixties with head and neck cancer.

The chain recombines TRBV4-1 with TRBJ1-5; 9 nucleotides line up with TRBD1. The V gene end was trimmed by 1 base and the J gene end by 5 bases; junction bases not matched to a gene: 3. The CDR3 is made up of 15 amino acids. CDR1 is MGHRA and CDR2 is YSYEKL in the germline V gene. The CDR3: CASSQGDREDQPQHF. DNA for the CDR3: TGCGCCAGCAGCCAAGGGGACAGGGAGGATCAGCCCCAGCATTTT.

CDR3 DNA sequence: TGTGCCAGCCATGCTTTGGGATCCGGGGAGAGCTCCTATAATTCACCCCTCCACTTT. This encodes CASHALGSGESSYNSPLHF. The chain employs TRBV27 and TRBJ1-6, with D unclear. This CDR3 is 19 amino acids long. Trimming pared 8 bases from V and 0 bases from J, leaving 23 bases between. The V gene's germline CDR1 is MNHEY and CDR2 SMNVEV (reference sequence).

This rearrangement joins TRBV5-5 to TRBJ2-5; the D gene is possibly TRBD1 (7 bases). There are 13 residues in the CDR3. The germline gives CDR1 SGHKS, CDR2 YYEKEE (reference sequence). V was clipped by 5 bases and J by 4 bases, with 12 bases between them. The CDR3 reads CASRPQGGETQYF. DNA for the CDR3: TGTGCCAGCAGACCGCAGGGGGGAGAGACCCAGTACTTC.

V usage is TRBV28 and J usage is TRBJ1-2, with no clear D. CDR1 MDHEN and CDR2 SYDVKM come from the germline V gene. The CDR3 runs to 13 residues. Trimming cost V 1 base and J 12 bases, with 15 bases left between them. CDR3 bases: TGTGCCAGCAGTTTATCGGGGAATATGGCTAACACCTTC. Residues: CASSLSGNMANTF.

This chain joins TRBV27 and TRBJ2-4, with D possibly matching TRBD2 (5 bases). Germline lookup yields CDR1 MNHEY and CDR2 SMNVEV (reference sequence). This CDR3 contains 16 residues. V shed 6 bases and J shed 0 bases, with 15 bases lying between them. The CDR3 sequence is CASRSSAVLAKNIQYF. In nucleotides, the CDR3 is TGTGCCAGCAGATCGTCAGCGGTACTAGCCAAAAACATTCAGTACTTC.

The chain carries TRBV5-4 and TRBJ2-1; D is unresolved. The CDR3 is 12 residues long. Germline V CDR1 and CDR2: SGHNT, YYREEE (reference sequence). Trimming took off 4 bases at V and 7 bases at J, with 9 bases between the two ends. The chain's CDR3 is CASSPQRNEQFF. The CDR3 DNA reads TGTGCCAGCAGCCCACAAAGGAATGAGCAGTTCTTC.

The gene calls are TRBV2 and TRBJ2-5; TRBD2 matches 13 bases. The length of the CDR3 is 19 residues. With 6 bases clipped from V and 1 base from J, the junction kept 14 bases outside the gene matches. Germline assignment: CDR1 SNHLY and CDR2 FYNNEI. The CDR3 here is CASSPMWTSGRGSQETQYF. DNA for the CDR3: TGTGCCAGCAGCCCGATGTGGACTAGCGGGAGAGGATCCCAAGAGACCCAGTACTTC.

V usage is TRBV28 and J usage is TRBJ2-4; D is possibly TRBD1 or TRBD2 (7 bases each). Trimming left V 6 bases short and J 2 bases short, with 14 bases between. The CDR3 consists of 15 residues. The germline V gene encodes CDR1 MDHEN and CDR2 SYDVKM. CDR3 in amino acids: CASRHRGGTKNIQYF. The DNA for the CDR3 is TGTGCCAGCAGACACAGGGGAGGGACCAAAAACATTCAGTACTTC.

This sequence joins TRBV5-1 and TRBJ1-1; 7 bases agree with TRBD1. Germline V gene data show CDR1 as SGHRS and CDR2 as YFSETQ. The junction had 5 bases not matched to a gene; V was cut back by 6 bases and J by 0 bases. The CDR3 has 14 residues. CDR3 amino acids: CASTEQGLNTEAFF. The CDR3 bases are TGCGCCAGCACCGAACAGGGGTTGAACACTGAAGCTTTCTTT.

This clone was counted once. The gene calls are TRBV7-6 and TRBJ2-5, with 7 bases fitting TRBD1. This CDR3 has 14 amino acids. V lost 1 base to trimming and J lost 4 bases; unmatched junction nucleotides: 3. Germline V CDR1 and CDR2: SGHVS, FNYEAQ. The CDR3 is CASSLGQGSETQYF. The CDR3 nucleotides are TGTGCCAGCAGCTTAGGACAGGGTTCAGAGACCCAGTACTTC.

The chain uses TRBV5-1 and TRBJ1-4; 7 nucleotides agree with TRBD1. Germline V lookup: CDR1 SGHRS, CDR2 YFSETQ. V lost 4 bases to trimming and J lost 8 bases; unmatched junction nucleotides: 11. The CDR3 length is 15 residues. CDR3 bases: TGCGCCAGCAGCACCTCGACAGGGCCTCGAGAAAAACTGTTTTTT. It yields the protein CASSTSTGPREKLFF.

The chain links TRBV29-1 to TRBJ2-7, with D perhaps matching TRBD1 (6 bases). V was cut by 2 bases and J by 2 bases, with 10 bases left in between. This CDR3 spans 13 amino acids. Per germline, CDR1 SQVTM and CDR2 ANQGSEA. Written as DNA, the CDR3 is TGCAGCGTTGAAAGCGACAGGACCTACGAGCAGTACTTC. As protein: CSVESDRTYEQYF.

J is TRBJ2-7 and V is TRBV6-5, with D perhaps TRBD1 or TRBD2 (5 bases each). V was shortened by 5 bases and J by 3 bases, with 8 bases between the two germline ends. This CDR3 comprises 12 residues. Per germline, CDR1 MNHEY and CDR2 SVGAGI. The CDR3 bases are TGTGCCAGCAGTCGGGACGGCTACGAGCAGTACTTC. Its translation is CASSRDGYEQYF.

V and J are TRBV18 and TRBJ1-1, with D possibly TRBD1 on 6 matching bases. The CDR3 consists of 16 residues. V was shortened by 4 bases and J by 0 bases, with 15 bases between the two germline ends. CDR1 and CDR2 (germline): KGHSH, LQKENI. CDR3 loop: CASSLNYRAMNTEAFF. The CDR3 bases are TGTGCCAGCTCACTAAACTACAGGGCTATGAACACTGAAGCTTTCTTT.

The chain recombines TRBV5-6 with TRBJ2-3; tentative D call: TRBD2 (6 bases). The CDR3 sequence is 16 residues long. The germline V and J ends were trimmed by 4 bases and 0 bases, with 15 bases remaining between them. Germline CDR1 reads SGHDT; CDR2 reads YYEEEE. The chain's CDR3 is CASSGDAGRSTDTQYF. The CDR3 bases are TGTGCCAGCAGCGGGGATGCGGGAAGAAGCACAGATACGCAGTATTTT.

The rearrangement links TRBV5-1 to TRBJ1-1; a possible D gene is TRBD1 (5 bases). In germline, CDR1 is SGHRS, CDR2 YFSETQ. This CDR3 has 13 residues. The V gene lost 4 bases and the J gene lost 3 bases, with 10 bases spanning the gap. The CDR3 loop reads CASSTTGYTEAFF. DNA for the CDR3: TGCGCCAGCAGCACCACAGGTTACACTGAAGCTTTCTTT.

The chain uses TRBV6-5 and TRBJ2-5; the D gene is possibly TRBD2 (6 bases). Germline V gene data show CDR1 as MNHEY and CDR2 as SVGAGI. Trimming removed 2 bases from V and 0 bases from J, with 13 bases in between. CDR3 length: 16 amino acids. In DNA, the CDR3 is TGTGCCAGCAGTTACAGGAGGGAGGCGTACCAAGAGACCCAGTACTTC. Amino acid sequence: CASSYRREAYQETQYF.

The chain recombines TRBV11-3 with TRBJ1-2, with D tentatively TRBD1 (5 bases). This CDR3 region has 14 residues. Looked up from germline, CDR1 is SGHNT and CDR2 is YENEEA. V lost 5 bases, J lost 4 bases, and 14 bases lay in between. CDR3 loop: CASSAGDPGYGYTF. CDR3 nucleotides: TGTGCCAGCAGCGCGGGGGATCCCGGCTATGGCTACACCTTC.

The gene calls are TRBV7-9 and TRBJ2-4; TRBD2 matches 9 bases. Germline loops: CDR1 SEHNR, CDR2 FQNEAQ (reference sequence). The CDR3 length is 13 residues. V lost 2 bases and J lost 9; bases outside the gene matches: 2. The CDR3 is CASSLSGGPIQYF. CDR3 nucleotides: TGTGCCAGCAGCTTAAGCGGGGGGCCCATTCAGTACTTC. The complete variable domain, with remaining parts taken from reference TRBV7-9 and TRBJ2-4, reads DTGVSQNPRHKITKRGQNVTFRCDPISEHNRLYWYRQTLGQGPEFLTYFQNEAQLEKSRLLSDRFSAERPKGSFSTLEIQRTEQGDSAMYLCASSLSGGPIQYFGAGTRLSVL.

The chain has TRBV6-5 and TRBJ1-1; D may be TRBD1 (5 bases). The germline gives CDR1 MNHEY, CDR2 SVGAGI. This CDR3 contains 11 residues. The ends were cut back, 4 bases at V and 8 bases at J, with 8 bases in the middle. CDR3 loop: CASSFWTEAFF. The CDR3 nucleotides are TGTGCCAGCAGTTTTTGGACAGAAGCTTTCTTT.

The chain joins TRBV7-6 to TRBJ2-3; perhaps TRBD1 as D (5 bases). The CDR3 has 17 residues. Trimming shortened V by 5 bases and J by 2 bases, and 20 bases separated the two germline ends. Germline lookup yields CDR1 SGHVS and CDR2 FNYEAQ. The CDR3 reads CASSAGPFGAHTDTQYF. DNA of the CDR3: TGTGCCAGCAGCGCCGGACCCTTTGGGGCACACACAGATACGCAGTATTTT. The complete variable domain, with remaining parts taken from reference TRBV7-6 and TRBJ2-3, reads GAGVSQSPRYKVTKRGQDVALRCDPISGHVSLYWYRQALGQGPEFLTYFNYEAQQDKSGLPNDRFSAERPEGSISTLTIQRTEQRDSAMYRCASSAGPFGAHTDTQYFGPGTRLTVL.

This rearrangement joins TRBV18 to TRBJ1-1; D is ambiguous. CDR3 length: 14 amino acids. Per the germline V gene, CDR1 is KGHSH and CDR2 is LQKENI. With 1 base removed from V and 0 bases from J, the gap between germline ends came to 6 bases. In nucleotides, the CDR3 is TGTGCCAGCTCACCACTGGCAGTGAACACTGAAGCTTTCTTT. Translating gives CASSPLAVNTEAFF. The full variable domain, its missing parts supplied by reference TRBV18 and TRBJ1-1, is NAGVMQNPRHLVRRRGQEARLRCSPMKGHSHVYWYRQLPEEGLKFMVYLQKENIIDESGMPKERFSAEFPKEGPSILRIQQVVRGDSAAYFCASSPLAVNTEAFFGQGTRLTVV.

V usage is TRBV6-5 and J usage is TRBJ1-6; possibly TRBD1 for D (5 bases). Trimming pared 0 bases from V and 9 bases from J, leaving 15 bases between. Germline V gene lookup returns CDR1 MNHEY and CDR2 SVGAGI. CDR3 length equals 16 residues. The CDR3 spells CASSYSGQGGTSPLHF. CDR3 nucleotide sequence: TGTGCCAGCAGTTACTCGGGCCAGGGAGGTACTTCACCCCTCCACTTT.

This chain links TRBV4-1 with TRBJ2-5; D perhaps matches TRBD1 (6 bases). Trimming removed 4 bases at V and 4 bases at J, with 13 bases between. This CDR3 comprises 14 residues. CDR1 and CDR2 from the germline V gene are MGHRA and YSYEKL. CDR3 amino acids: CASSLSTGRETQYF. The DNA of the CDR3 is TGCGCCAGCAGCCTCTCTACAGGGAGAGAGACCCAGTACTTC.

This sequence joins TRBV10-1 and TRBJ1-1, with D uncertain. Germline loops: CDR1 WNHNN, CDR2 SYGVQD (reference sequence). The CDR3 sequence is 14 residues long. Trimming left V 0 bases short and J 5 bases short, with 10 bases between. The CDR3 DNA reads as TGCGCCAGCAGTGAGTCCGTCTTAAGGACTGAAGCTTTCTTT. The encoded protein is CASSESVLRTEAFF.

The V call is TRBV10-1, the J call TRBJ2-2; 9 nucleotides line up with TRBD2. In germline, CDR1 is WNHNN, CDR2 SYGVQD (reference sequence). V lost 4 bases, J lost 1 base, and 7 bases stayed unmatched. There are 17 residues in the CDR3. The CDR3 reads CASSGESTSGNTGELFF. The CDR3 DNA reads TGCGCCAGCAGTGGGGAATCGACTAGCGGGAACACCGGGGAGCTGTTTTTT.

In this sample, this clone turned up a few times. The chain links TRBV28 to TRBJ2-1, with D possibly matching TRBD2 (5 bases). Germline V gene sequence: CDR1 MDHEN, CDR2 SYDVKM. This CDR3 contains 12 residues. V was trimmed by 3 bases and J by 8 bases, leaving 8 bases between them. CDR3 residues: CASSLEVDEQFF. The CDR3 bases are TGTGCCAGCAGTTTGGAGGTTGATGAGCAGTTCTTC.

This chain links TRBV7-2 with TRBJ1-1; TRBD1 matches at 7 bases. The CDR3 contains 14 residues. V gave up 1 base and J gave up 5 bases; unmatched junction bases: 4. Germline values: CDR1 SGHTA, CDR2 FQGNSA. DNA of the CDR3: TGTGCCAGCAGCTTAGGGGCGGGACAGACTGAAGCTTTCTTT. It is translated as CASSLGAGQTEAFF.

The genes are TRBV27 and TRBJ1-5; D is unresolved. Trimming shortened V by 5 bases and J by 2 bases, and 10 bases separated the two germline ends. CDR3 length equals 14 residues. CDR1 is MNHEY and CDR2 is SMNVEV in the germline V gene (reference sequence). In nucleotides, the CDR3 is TGTGCCAGCAGTCAGGACTATCGCAATCAGCCCCAGCATTTT. This codes for CASSQDYRNQPQHF.